This T cell receptor beta chain is from a study of beta chain features in type 1 diabetes. Study as a whole: Patients looked much like healthy donors when it came to age, gender and cell yields. Study-level results: Significant though moderate, a shortening of TCRB CDR3s appeared in all four CD4+ subsets of Type 1 diabetes patients.

A word on this clone: The antigen is undetermined.

The CDR3 covers 14 residues. Germline lookup yields CDR1 PRHDT and CDR2 FYEKMQ (reference sequence). Deletions cut 4 bases from V and 6 bases from J, with 15 bases between. Expressed TCRB transcripts were sequenced because the isolated RNA had all been reverse transcribed beforehand. TCRdb's table, derived via immunoSEQ multiplex PCR, lists solely in-frame clones and lacks some. The repertoire holds roughly 160,000 clones, with 6.5% to 10% as singletons. This sequence joins TRBV13 and TRBJ1-2; possibly TRBD1 for D (6 bases). This clonotype originated in a woman aged 18-30 years with type 1 diabetes. The specimen sequenced was central memory CD4+ T cells from blood. In nucleotides, the CDR3 is TGTGCCAGCAGCTCGCGCACAGGGCGGCATGGCTACACCTTC. It yields the protein CASSSRTGRHGYTF.